The source of this T cell receptor (beta chain) is a study of blood T cell repertoires in COVID-19. Study-wide background: Nucleic acid was either cDNA or gDNA, and it came from T cells, B-cell-depleted T cells, or PBMCs.

Per the authors' pipeline: Cell counts per sample came from amplifying reference gene primers. Sequencing was performed with immunoSEQ multiplex PCR; in TCRdb, only in-frame clones are kept and a portion is missing. The DNA gave D and trimming, while V, J and clone size come from that table. This table holds roughly 350,000 clones, roughly 90% found once. V was pared by 6 bases and J by 4 bases, with 14 bases between. The germline V gene has CDR1 MNHEY and CDR2 SMNVEV (reference sequence). The CDR3 runs 14 residues. Patients from Seattle were sampled longitudinally, starting during active infection. The clonotype was recovered from a woman between 65 and 79 years old with COVID-19, enrolled during active disease. Sequencing was performed on peripheral blood. The chain links TRBV27 to TRBJ2-3; D is uncertain. In DNA form, the CDR3 reads TGTGCCAGCAGCCCCCTTAATTCCCCAGATACGCAGTATTTT. Translation: CASSPLNSPDTQYF.